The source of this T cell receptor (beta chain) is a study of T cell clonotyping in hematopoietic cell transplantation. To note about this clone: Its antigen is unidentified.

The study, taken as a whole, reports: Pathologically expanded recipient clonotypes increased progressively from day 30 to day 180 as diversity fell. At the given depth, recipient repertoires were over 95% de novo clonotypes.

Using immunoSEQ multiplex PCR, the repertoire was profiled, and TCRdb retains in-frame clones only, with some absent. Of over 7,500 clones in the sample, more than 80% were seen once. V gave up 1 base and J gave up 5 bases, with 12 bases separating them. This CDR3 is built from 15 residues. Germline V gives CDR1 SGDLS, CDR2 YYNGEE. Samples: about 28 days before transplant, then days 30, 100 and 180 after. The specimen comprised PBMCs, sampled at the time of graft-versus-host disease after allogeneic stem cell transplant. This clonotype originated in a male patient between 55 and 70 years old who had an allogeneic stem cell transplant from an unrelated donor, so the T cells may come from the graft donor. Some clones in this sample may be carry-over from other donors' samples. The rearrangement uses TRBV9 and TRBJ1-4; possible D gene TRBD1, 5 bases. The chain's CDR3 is CASSVSGTENEKLFF. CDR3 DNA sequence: TGTGCCAGCAGCGTATCTGGGACCGAGAATGAAAAACTGTTTTTT.